The source of this T cell receptor beta chain is a study of blood T cell repertoires in COVID-19. Study in general: Both acute and convalescent COVID-19 samples were obtained from the United States, Italy and Spain. PBMCs, B-cell-depleted T cells, or T cells provided the cDNA or gDNA that made up the material.

Assay used: immunoSEQ multiplex PCR; TCRdb lists only in-frame clones, some missing. The sample lists tens of thousands of clones, around nine tenths occurring once. What was sequenced was peripheral blood. The sequence came from a woman aged 80 or older with active COVID-19.

For the CDR3, the DNA is TGTGCCAGTAGTTACTCTGGGGGGGGCTACACCTTC. As protein: CASSYSGGGYTF. The V call is TRBV19, the J call TRBJ1-2; TRBD1 is a possible D gene (5 bases). The CDR3 consists of 12 residues. Trimming removed 5 bases from V and 8 bases from J, with 12 bases in between. The germline gives CDR1 LNHDA, CDR2 SQIVND (reference sequence).